This T cell receptor (beta chain) was sequenced in a study of blood T cell repertoires in COVID-19 (dated by TCRdb to about 2020). Looking at the study overall: Samples from collaborators originated in the United States, Italy and Spain and spanned both the acute and convalescent phases of COVID-19. Sample metadata almost always included a de-identified subject ID, COVID-19 status, age in years and sex. Where HLA class I and class II types were available, the types were taken from metadata supplied by the sample provider, not from assay-based typing. The samples were drawn from two sources: the first 160 participants of the ongoing ImmuneRACE study, and 1,254 subjects contributed by 6 global collaborators. The repertoires were made available in a free public database intended to serve as a resource for research on the immune response to SARS-CoV-2. The prospective study material was composed of cDNA or gDNA derived from T cells, B-cell-depleted T cells, or PBMCs. The dataset comprised deeply sampled blood TCRbeta repertoires from subjects exposed to, actively infected with, or recovered from COVID-19. What the work shows at the level of the full study, not this receptor alone: The amount of clinical and demographic metadata varied by source and participant and was provided uncurated.

V is clipped by 4 bases and J by 8 bases, and the sequence between their germline boundaries is 9 bases long. The germline V gene provides CDR1 SGDLS and CDR2 YYNGEE. Counted from cysteine to phenylalanine, this CDR3 has 11 amino acids. The sequence is cut down to CDR3 DNA, 33 bases in frame from base 1. TCRbeta CDR3 regions were amplified from genomic DNA using the immunoSEQ Assay, a bias-controlled multiplex PCR. The authors' pipeline ran thus. The number of nucleated cells in each sample was estimated from the amplification of reference gene primers within the assay. To quantify the absolute abundance of each unique TCRbeta CDR3 rearrangement, sequence reads were collapsed and filtered. For each sample, productive Simpson clonality was calculated as the square root of Simpson's diversity index across productive rearrangements. Here the immuneACCESS table is served through TCRdb, limited to in-frame sequences with V and J called. Missing clones are a known gap in these copies; in checked studies unresolved V genes cover under half, and the rest lacks a known reason. The DNA was the basis for D and trimming; V, J and clone size are from that table. The sample has approximately 300,000 clones on record, around 85% of them singletons. Approximately 1.9% of the sample comes from the top ten.

As regards this clone: Its recognized antigen is unknown. Qualities for individual bases were not recorded, and no much larger clone is one base off.

Enrolling through a virtual design, the prospective study's participants ranged in age from about 18 to 89 years and lived across about two dozen United States geographic areas. To assign participants to cohorts, the prospective study relied on clinical history that participants themselves reported in a screening survey and a study questionnaire. Exposed participants had been in contact, within 2 weeks of entering the study, with a person who had a PCR-confirmed or clinician-diagnosed case of COVID-19. In the prospective study, mobile phlebotomists collected whole blood, serum and a nasopharyngeal or oropharyngeal swab from each participant. Prospective study participants could optionally give additional blood draws and questionnaires over an approximately two-month period. Blood samples from the prospective study were shipped frozen or at room temperature prior to DNA extraction.

The TCR was taken from a woman aged 25 to 45 who had been exposed to COVID-19. The chain links TRBV9 with TRBJ1-2; the best D guess is TRBD1, with 5 bases matching. Sequencing used PBMCs or T cells enriched from blood (not recorded which). The DNA is as follows: TGTGCCAGCAGCCGCCGGGGGGGCTACACCTTC. This is translated as CASSRRGGYTF. Beyond the CDR3, the reference TRBV9 and TRBJ1-2 genes provide the residues; the full variable domain reads: DSGVTQTPKHLITATGQRVTLRCSPRSGDLSVYWYQQSLDQGLQFLIQYYNGEERAKGNILERFSAQQFPDLHSELNLSSLELGDSALYFCASSRRGGYTFGSGTRLTVV.